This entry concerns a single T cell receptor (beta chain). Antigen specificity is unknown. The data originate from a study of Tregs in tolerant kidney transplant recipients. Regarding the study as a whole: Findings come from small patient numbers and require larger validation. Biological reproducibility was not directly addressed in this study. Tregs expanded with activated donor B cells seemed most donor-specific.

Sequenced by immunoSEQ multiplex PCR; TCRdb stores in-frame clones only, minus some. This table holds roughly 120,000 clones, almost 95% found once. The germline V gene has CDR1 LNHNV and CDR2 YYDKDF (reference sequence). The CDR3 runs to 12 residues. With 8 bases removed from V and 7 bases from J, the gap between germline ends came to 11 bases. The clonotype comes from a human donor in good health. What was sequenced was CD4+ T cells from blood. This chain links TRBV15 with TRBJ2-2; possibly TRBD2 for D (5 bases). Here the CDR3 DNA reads TGTGCCACCGGACCGGGGTTCGGGGAGCTGTTTTTT. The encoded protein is CATGPGFGELFF.